This TCR beta chain was sequenced in a study of T cell changes during pregnancy in multiple sclerosis. The method was immunoSEQ multiplex PCR; TCRdb's version includes in-frame clones alone and lacks a portion of them. Of 56,000 or so clones in the sample, over 75% were seen once. The germline CDR1 and CDR2 sequences are GTSNPN and SVGIG (reference sequence). Trimming removed 2 bases at V and 3 bases at J, with 16 bases between. This CDR3 is 15 amino acids long. This sequence originates from a female donor with multiple sclerosis, enrolled in a pregnancy study. The chain carries TRBV30 and TRBJ1-1; D remains unclear. This material consisted of peripheral blood, taken after pregnancy. CDR3 nucleotides: TGTGCCTGGAGTACGAGTTCATGGAGGGACACTGAAGCTTTCTTT. Protein product: CAWSTSSWRDTEAFF.